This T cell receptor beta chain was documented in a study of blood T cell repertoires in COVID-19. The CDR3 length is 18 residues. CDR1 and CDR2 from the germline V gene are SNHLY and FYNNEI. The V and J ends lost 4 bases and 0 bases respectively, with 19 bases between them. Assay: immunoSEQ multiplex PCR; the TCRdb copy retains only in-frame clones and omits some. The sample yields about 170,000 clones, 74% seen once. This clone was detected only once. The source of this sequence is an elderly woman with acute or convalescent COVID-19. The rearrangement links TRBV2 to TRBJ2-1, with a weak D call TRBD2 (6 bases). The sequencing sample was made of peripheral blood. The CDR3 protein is CASSARPGTGSSYNEQFF. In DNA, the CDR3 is TGTGCCAGCAGTGCTCGTCCCGGGACTGGAAGCTCCTACAATGAGCAGTTCTTC.